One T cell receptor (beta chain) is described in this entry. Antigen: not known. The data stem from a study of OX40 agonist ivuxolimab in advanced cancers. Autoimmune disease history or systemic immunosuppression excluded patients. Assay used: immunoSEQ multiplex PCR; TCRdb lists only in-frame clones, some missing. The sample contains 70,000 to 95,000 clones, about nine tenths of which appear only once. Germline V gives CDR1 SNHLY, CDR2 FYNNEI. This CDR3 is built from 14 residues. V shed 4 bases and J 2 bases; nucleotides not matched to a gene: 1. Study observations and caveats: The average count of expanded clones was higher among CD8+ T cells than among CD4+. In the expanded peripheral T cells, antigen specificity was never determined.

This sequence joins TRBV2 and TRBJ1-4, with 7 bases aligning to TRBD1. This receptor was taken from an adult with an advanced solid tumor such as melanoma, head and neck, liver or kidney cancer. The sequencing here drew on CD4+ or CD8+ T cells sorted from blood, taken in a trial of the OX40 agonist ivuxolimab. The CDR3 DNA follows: TGTGCCAGCAGTGGGACAGGTACTAATGAAAAACTGTTTTTT. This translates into CASSGTGTNEKLFF. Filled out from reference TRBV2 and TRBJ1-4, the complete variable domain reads EPEVTQTPSHQVTQMGQEVILRCVPISNHLYFYWYRQILGQKVEFLVSFYNNEISEKSEIFDDQFSVERPDGSNFTLKIRSTKLEDSAMYFCASSGTGTNEKLFFGSGTQLSVL.